This TCR beta chain was captured in a study of OX40 agonist ivuxolimab in advanced cancers. Measured with immunoSEQ multiplex PCR; TCRdb has only the in-frame clones, and not every one. The sample yields approximately 70,000 clones, approximately 83% seen once. Study-wide results and limits: Expanded clones were, on average, more numerous among CD8+ T cells than CD4+. No antigen was identified for the clonally expanded peripheral T cells.

Concerning this clone: Its target is not known.

This specimen consisted of CD4+ or CD8+ T cells sorted from blood, obtained in a trial of the OX40 agonist ivuxolimab. This sequence originates from an adult with an advanced solid tumor such as melanoma, head and neck, liver or kidney cancer.

The CDR3 protein is CAWSSGAGELFF. CDR3 DNA sequence: TGTGCCTGGAGTTCGGGGGCCGGGGAGCTGTTTTTT. V and J are TRBV30 and TRBJ2-2; possibly TRBD2 for D (6 bases). The germline V gene has CDR1 GTSNPN and CDR2 SVGIG (reference sequence). Trimming took off 2 bases at V and 6 bases at J, with 7 bases between the two ends. The CDR3 covers 12 residues.